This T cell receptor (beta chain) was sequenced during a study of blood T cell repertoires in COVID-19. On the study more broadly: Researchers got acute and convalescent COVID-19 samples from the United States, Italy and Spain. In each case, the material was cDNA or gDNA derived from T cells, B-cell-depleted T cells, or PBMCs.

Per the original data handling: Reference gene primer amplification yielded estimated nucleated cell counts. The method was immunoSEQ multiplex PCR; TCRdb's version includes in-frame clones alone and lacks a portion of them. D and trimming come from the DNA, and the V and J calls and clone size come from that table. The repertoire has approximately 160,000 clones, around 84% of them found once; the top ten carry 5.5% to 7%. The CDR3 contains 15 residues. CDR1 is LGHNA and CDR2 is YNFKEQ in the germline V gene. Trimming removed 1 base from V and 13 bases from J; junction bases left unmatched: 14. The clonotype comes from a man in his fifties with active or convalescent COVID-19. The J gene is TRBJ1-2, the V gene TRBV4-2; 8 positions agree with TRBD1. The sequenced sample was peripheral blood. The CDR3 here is CASSQVLEGQALSTF. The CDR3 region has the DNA TGTGCCAGCAGCCAAGTTCTTGAGGGACAGGCCCTATCCACCTTC.